The 26 T cell receptor beta chains below were found in one sample sequenced in a study of T cell clonality in common variable immunodeficiency. The repertoire was sequenced with immunoSEQ multiplex PCR; TCRdb's copy has only in-frame clones and lacks some. The data show approximately 17,000 clones, with none appearing a single time. These receptors have no identified antigens. Study findings and constraints: Common variable immunodeficiency TCR beta sequences reportedly had fewer deletions and N-nucleotide insertions.

The specimen was peripheral blood mononuclear cells. The receptors were sampled from a human donor with common variable immunodeficiency.

This clone showed up many times. The read terminates 3 residues before the CDR3 end, so the remaining end is supplied by the germline J gene. This rearrangement joins TRBV28 to TRBJ1-2, with 7 nucleotides matching TRBD1. Germline V CDR1 and CDR2: MDHEN, SYDVKM. V lost 6 bases, J lost 3 bases, and 4 bases stayed unmatched. CDR3 length equals 13 residues. CDR3 in amino acids: CASRWDRDYGYTF. CDR3 DNA, as far as it was read: TGTGCCAGCAGATGGGACAGAGACTATGGC.

Worth noting for this clone: The sequence runs out 3 residues before the end of the CDR3; the remainder is reconstructed from the germline J gene. This chain joins TRBV7-3 and TRBJ2-1; 8 nucleotides align to TRBD2. Germline V gene sequence: CDR1 SGHTA, CDR2 FQGTGA. The length of the CDR3 is 16 residues. Losses at the gene ends were 5 bases for V and 6 bases for J; bases not matched to a gene: 12. CDR3 DNA (partial): TGTGCCAGCAGCAACGCGGGAGCGGGAGAAGGCAATGAG. This translates into CASSNAGAGEGNE. The CDR3 in its entirety is CASSNAGAGEGNEQFF.

To note about this clone: The missing CDR3 end, 3 residues past where the read stops, is filled in from the germline J gene. The J gene is TRBJ2-5, the V gene TRBV5-1; 11 bases align to TRBD1. From germline, CDR1 is SGHRS and CDR2 YFSETQ. CDR3 length: 16 residues. V lost 6 bases, J lost 1 base, and 8 bases stayed unmatched. The CDR3 is CASIRGQGAPQETQYF. The CDR3 DNA, read in part, is TGCGCCAGCATCCGCGGACAGGGGGCCCCCCAAGAGACC.

In this sample, this clone turned up many times. The read is 3 residues too short to cover the CDR3 end, so that end is filled in from the germline J gene. The chain has TRBV12-5 and TRBJ2-7, with 12 positions matching TRBD2. The germline CDR1 and CDR2 sequences are LGHNT and FRNRAP. The CDR3 sequence is 16 residues long. J lost 6 bases, V lost 1 base, and 7 bases had no gene match. CDR3 residues: CASGLDLAGGPVEQYF. The sequenced CDR3 bases are TGTGCTAGTGGTTTGGACCTAGCGGGAGGGCCGGTCGAG. The full variable domain, completed using reference TRBV12-5 and TRBJ2-7, is DARVTQTPRHKVTEMGQEVTMRCQPILGHNTVFWYRQTMMQGLELLAYFRNRAPLDDSGMPKDRFSAEMPDATLATLKIQPSEPRDSAVYFCASGLDLAGGPVEQYFGPGTRLTVT.

This clone was seen only a few times. The read stops 3 residues short of the end of the CDR3; the missing end is completed from the germline J gene. V gene TRBV2 combines with J gene TRBJ2-1, with D maybe TRBD1 (7 bases). V lost 2 bases and J lost 0, with 8 bases in between. The germline V gene encodes CDR1 SNHLY and CDR2 FYNNEI. This CDR3 has 15 amino acids. The CDR3 bases that were read are TGTGCCAGCAGTGAACAGGGGGGCTCCTACAATGAG. Translation: CASSEQGGSYNE. The whole CDR3 sequence reads CASSEQGGSYNEQFF.

The table lists this clone with many counts. The read is 3 residues too short to cover the CDR3 end, so that end is filled in from the germline J gene. The chain has TRBV7-3 and TRBJ2-1; D is ambiguous. CDR3 length: 15 amino acids. V lost 4 bases and J 0 bases, leaving 10 bases between the germline ends. Germline V CDR1 and CDR2: SGHTA, FQGTGA. CDR3 sequence reads: CASSSTASSYNEQFF. The CDR3 bases that were read are TGTGCCAGCAGCTCCACAGCAAGCTCCTACAATGAG.

This clone has ten or more counts. The read finishes 3 residues shy of the CDR3 end, and the germline J gene is used to complete it. The chain links TRBV19 to TRBJ1-1; a weak D match, TRBD1 (5 bases). The CDR3 length is 13 residues. Trimming left V 4 bases short and J 0 bases short, with 6 bases between. Germline V gene data show CDR1 as LNHDA and CDR2 as SQIVND (reference sequence). This CDR3 reads CASSKQVNTEAFF. CDR3 bases read: TGTGCCAGTAGTAAACAGGTGAACACTGAA. The whole variable domain, remainder taken from reference TRBV19 and TRBJ1-1, is DGGITQSPKYLFRKEGQNVTLSCEQNLNHDAMYWYRQDPGQGLRLIYYSQIVNDFQKGDIAEGYSVSREKKESFPLTVTSAQKNPTAFYLCASSKQVNTEAFFGQGTRLTVV.

This clone was picked up many times. The read ends 3 residues before the CDR3 terminus; that terminus is restored from the germline J gene. The V gene is TRBV14, the J gene TRBJ1-2; weak D call: TRBD1 (6 bases). The CDR3 sequence is 15 residues long. Germline-derived CDR1 and CDR2 are SGHDN and FVKESK. V lost 6 bases and J lost 4, with 18 bases in between. Partial CDR3 DNA: TGTGCCAGCAGGGGGGAAACGGGGACAACCTATGGC. It is translated as CASRGETGTTYG. The full-length CDR3 reads as CASRGETGTTYGYTF.

At least ten counts were recorded for this clone. The CDR3 end is not reached by the read, which stops 3 residues before it; the germline J gene fills it in. The chain combines TRBV18 with TRBJ2-3; 7 bases map to TRBD2. Germline trimming cut 6 bases from V and 0 bases from J; bases unmatched to any gene: 9. The CDR3 has 16 amino acids. Per germline, CDR1 KGHSH and CDR2 LQKENI. CDR3 bases read: TGTGCCAGCTCGTCCACTAGCGCGGCTAGCACAGATACG. Amino acid sequence: CASSSTSAASTDT. The full CDR3 reads CASSSTSAASTDTQYF.

The table lists this clone with many counts. The CDR3 end lies 3 residues beyond the end of the read and is filled in from the germline J gene. The chain uses TRBV20-1 and TRBJ1-2; a weak D match, TRBD1 (5 bases). V shed 0 bases and J shed 3 bases, with 17 bases lying between them. The germline V gene has CDR1 DFQATT and CDR2 SNEGSKA (reference sequence). This CDR3 comprises 16 residues. The CDR3 bases that were read are TGCAGTGCTAGAGATCCGATTCGGGGGGGAGACTATGGC. Translated: CSARDPIRGGDYG. The whole CDR3 sequence reads CSARDPIRGGDYGYTF.

With respect to this clone: The read halts 3 residues ahead of the CDR3 end, with the missing end drawn from the germline J gene. V usage is TRBV5-1 and J usage is TRBJ2-5; 10 bases align to TRBD2. This CDR3 has 16 amino acids. CDR1 SGHRS and CDR2 YFSETQ come from the germline V gene. V trimming: 3 bases; J trimming: 1 base; junction bases outside the gene matches: 6. CDR3: CASSYLAGVVQETQYF. The CDR3 bases that were read are TGCGCCAGCAGCTACCTAGCGGGAGTAGTCCAAGAGACC.

On this clone: From the germline J gene comes the end of the CDR3, since the read stops 3 residues before it. J is TRBJ2-7 and V is TRBV7-9; D is uncertain. V lost 1 base, J lost 2 bases, and 9 bases lay in between. CDR3 size: 14 residues. Germline assignment: CDR1 SEHNR and CDR2 FQNEAQ (reference sequence). The CDR3 bases that were read are TGTGCCAGCAGCTTAGGAGGCGGCCCCTACGAG. This sequence encodes CASSLGGGPYE. The entire CDR3 is CASSLGGGPYEQYF.

On this clone: From the germline J gene comes the end of the CDR3, since the read stops 3 residues before it. J is TRBJ2-5 and V is TRBV5-1; D possibly corresponds to TRBD2 (6 bases). The germline CDR1 and CDR2 sequences are SGHRS and YFSETQ. The V and J ends lost 0 bases and 5 bases respectively, with 11 bases between them. This CDR3 is 14 amino acids long. The sequenced part of the CDR3 DNA is TGCGCCAGCAGCTTGGACAGCCGGGGGGAGACC. Translated: CASSLDSRGET. The entire CDR3 protein is CASSLDSRGETQYF.

About this clone: Read data end 3 residues before the CDR3 end; the end is taken from the germline J gene. The J gene is TRBJ2-1, the V gene TRBV2, with 11 nucleotides matching TRBD2. The CDR3 runs 14 residues. Germline CDR1 is SNHLY and CDR2 is FYNNEI. After removal of 9 bases from V and 9 bases from J, the junction contained 10 bases not matched to a gene. The CDR3: CASKISGRALEQFF. The covered CDR3 bases are TGTGCCAGTAAAATTAGCGGGAGGGCCCTTGAG. Full variable domain (missing parts from reference TRBV2 and TRBJ2-1): EPEVTQTPSHQVTQMGQEVILRCVPISNHLYFYWYRQILGQKVEFLVSFYNNEISEKSEIFDDQFSVERPDGSNFTLKIRSTKLEDSAMYFCASKISGRALEQFFGPGTRLTVL.

To note about this clone: Read sequence stops 3 residues before the CDR3 end, and the germline J gene provides the missing end. This sequence joins TRBV6-2 or TRBV6-3 and TRBJ1-2, with 11 positions matching TRBD1. The ends lost 0 bases at V and 4 bases at J; junction bases unmatched: 4. Germline V lookup: CDR1 MNHEY, CDR2 SVGEGT. This CDR3 spans 16 amino acids. CDR3 sequence reads: CASSYSAGTGGYGYTF. The covered CDR3 bases are TGTGCCAGCAGTTACTCGGCCGGGACAGGGGGCTATGGC.

This clone was recorded many times. Read sequence stops 3 residues before the CDR3 end, and the germline J gene provides the missing end. The chain employs TRBV19 and TRBJ2-6; possibly TRBD1 or TRBD2 for D (7 bases each). The V gene's germline CDR1 is LNHDA and CDR2 SQIVND (reference sequence). This CDR3 region has 16 residues. V gave up 11 bases and J gave up 0 bases, with 17 bases separating them. CDR3: CASAGGRGSGANVLTF. CDR3 DNA, as far as it was read: TGTGCCTCCGCAGGGGGGAGGGGCTCTGGGGCCAACGTC.

This clone showed up many times. The sequenced fragment ends 3 residues before the CDR3 boundary, so the rest is inferred from the germline J gene. The chain uses TRBV5-1 and TRBJ2-5; 14 nucleotides agree with TRBD2. Germline V CDR1 and CDR2: SGHRS, YFSETQ. This CDR3 spans 16 amino acids. V gave up 1 base and J gave up 4 bases; unmatched junction bases: 3. CDR3 residues: CASSLMTSGRGETQYF. CDR3 bases read: TGCGCCAGCAGCTTGATGACTAGCGGGAGGGGAGAGACC.

Ten or more counts support this clone. Coverage ceases 3 residues before the CDR3 finishes, and the germline J gene fills in the end. V is TRBV18 and J is TRBJ1-1, with 9 bases that match TRBD1. CDR1 is KGHSH and CDR2 is LQKENI in the germline V gene. The CDR3 runs to 12 residues. The CDR3 is CASSVDRGEAFF. Incomplete CDR3 DNA: TGTGCCAGCTCAGTCGACAGGGGGGAA.

This clone was recorded a few times. The CDR3 is cut off 3 residues early in the read; its end comes from the germline J gene. The rearrangement joins TRBV6-2 or TRBV6-3 to TRBJ2-1, with 8 bases that match TRBD1. The CDR3 totals 14 residues. The V gene end was trimmed by 5 bases and the J gene end by 7 bases; junction bases not matched to a gene: 7. Per the germline V gene, CDR1 is MNHEY and CDR2 is SVGEGT. CDR3 sequence: CASSQRTGRNEQFF. The CDR3 DNA, read in part, is TGTGCCAGCAGTCAGAGGACAGGGCGGAATGAG.

This clone was counted ten times or more. A much larger clone differs from this one at a single base, so this may be a read error. The read ends 3 residues before the CDR3 terminus; that terminus is restored from the germline J gene. This chain uses TRBV29-1 with TRBJ2-1, with 8 bases that match TRBD2. The CDR3 is made up of 15 amino acids. The V and J ends lost 8 bases and 0 bases, in that order; junction bases with no gene match: 9. Germline CDR1 reads SQVTM; CDR2 reads ANQGSEA. The chain's CDR3 is CSLRGGDNSYNEQFF. The sequenced part of the CDR3 DNA is TGCAGCCTCCGGGGGGGGGACAACTCCTACAATGAG.

As concerns this clone: The read is 3 residues too short to cover the CDR3 end, so that end is filled in from the germline J gene. The chain links TRBV7-6 to TRBJ2-7; the match to TRBD2 covers 11 bases. Trimming at V came to 3 bases and at J to 4 bases, leaving 5 bases not matched to a gene. The CDR3 totals 15 residues. CDR1 is SGHVS, CDR2 FNYEAQ, per germline. The sequenced part of the CDR3 DNA is TGTGCCAGCAGCTTTACTAGCGGGAGTAGGTACGAG. Its translation is CASSFTSGSRYE. The entire CDR3 is CASSFTSGSRYEQYF.

Points on this clone: From the germline J gene comes the end of the CDR3, since the read stops 3 residues before it. The rearrangement links TRBV7-2 to TRBJ2-5, with TRBD2 matching over 10 bases. Per the germline V gene, CDR1 is SGHTA and CDR2 is FQGNSA. The CDR3 contains 15 residues. V shed 1 base, J shed 5 bases, and the junction held 4 bases outside the gene matches. Partial CDR3 DNA: TGTGCCAGCAGCTTAGTGGGAGCGGGGGGGGAGACC. Translation: CASSLVGAGGET. The full CDR3 sequence reads CASSLVGAGGETQYF.

This clone showed up just a few times. The read ends 3 residues early relative to the CDR3; the germline J gene fills the gap. The gene calls are TRBV7-8 and TRBJ1-6, with TRBD1 matching over 8 bases. The CDR3 extends over 15 amino acids. Trimming removed 1 base from V and 6 bases from J; junction bases left unmatched: 2. Germline CDR1 and CDR2: SGHVS and FQNEAQ. CDR3: CASSLVRGRNSPLHF. The sequenced part of the CDR3 DNA is TGTGCCAGCAGCTTAGTCAGGGGGCGTAATTCACCC.

This clone was detected many times. The read halts 3 residues ahead of the CDR3 end, with the missing end drawn from the germline J gene. The rearrangement joins TRBV18 to TRBJ2-2; D unclear. Germline V CDR1 and CDR2: KGHSH, LQKENI. This CDR3 comprises 16 residues. V was shortened by 3 bases and J by 5 bases, with 16 bases between the two germline ends. CDR3 in amino acids: CASSPNPTLLTGELFF. CDR3 DNA (partial): TGTGCCAGCTCACCTAATCCGACTTTACTTACCGGGGAG.

In its sample, this clone was seen many times. The CDR3 end lies 3 residues beyond the end of the read and is filled in from the germline J gene. The chain links TRBV29-1 to TRBJ1-1; D might be TRBD1 (6 bases). This CDR3 is 12 amino acids long. The germline gives CDR1 SQVTM, CDR2 ANQGSEA. V lost 8 bases, J lost 7 bases, and 17 bases lay in between. CDR3 bases read: TGCAGCTCTGGGGGCTCCCGGGATGAA. It codes for CSSGGSRDE. The whole CDR3 protein reads CSSGGSRDEAFF.

This clone was counted between two and nine times. The missing CDR3 end, 3 residues past where the read stops, is filled in from the germline J gene. The rearrangement uses TRBV23-1 and TRBJ2-3; tentatively, D is TRBD1 or TRBD2 (6 bases each). TRBV23-1 is reported as an ORF; its role is uncertain. This CDR3 region has 20 residues. Trimming pared 2 bases from V and 2 bases from J, leaving 26 bases between. The CDR3 sequence is CASSQRGRPCTVWITDTQYF. Partial CDR3 DNA: TGCGCCAGCAGTCAAAGGGGGAGGCCGTGCACAGTGTGGATCACAGATACG.